This T cell receptor (beta chain) was obtained from a study of blood T cell repertoires in COVID-19. This CDR3 is built from 13 residues. V was cut by 0 bases and J by 3 bases, with 6 bases left in between. The germline V gene encodes CDR1 SGHRS and CDR2 YFSETQ. Original data processing: For nucleated cells, counts were estimated from reference gene primer amplification. TCRdb's table, derived via immunoSEQ multiplex PCR, lists solely in-frame clones and lacks some. V and J calls and clone size are as listed in that table; D and trimming were resolved from the DNA. Of about 40,000 clones listed, almost 80% are singletons. In regard to this clone: Other DNA sequences from this sample encode an identical CDR3 as well.

Sequences were obtained from peripheral blood. This TCR came from an elderly woman with acute or convalescent COVID-19. J is TRBJ1-2 and V is TRBV5-1; no reliable D call. The DNA for the CDR3 is TGCGCCAGCAGCTTGGCCGGGGACTATGGCTACACCTTC. Protein: CASSLAGDYGYTF.